These 5 T cell receptor beta chains were all obtained from the same sample, sequenced in a study of T cell changes during pregnancy in multiple sclerosis. Assay used: immunoSEQ multiplex PCR; TCRdb lists only in-frame clones, some missing. The data show 50,000 to 70,000 clones, about 91% seen once. The sample in question was CD8+ T cells from peripheral blood mononuclear cells, obtained before pregnancy. These receptor sequences come from a female donor with multiple sclerosis, enrolled in a pregnancy study.

This clone is a singleton in its sample. The rearrangement joins TRBV9 to TRBJ1-6; the D gene is possibly TRBD1 (5 bases). V lost 4 bases, J lost 1 base, and 9 bases lay in between. The CDR3 is 15 amino acids. Germline V gene lookup returns CDR1 SGDLS and CDR2 YYNGEE. CDR3 region: CASSYQGSYNSPLHF. The DNA for the CDR3 is TGTGCCAGCAGCTACCAGGGTTCCTATAATTCACCCCTCCACTTT.

The rearrangement joins TRBV7-2 to TRBJ1-4; unclear D gene. Trimming left V 1 base short and J 6 bases short, with 12 bases between. The germline gives CDR1 SGHTA, CDR2 FQGNSA. The CDR3 has 15 residues. The CDR3 loop is CASSLEAGAYEKLFF. The CDR3 DNA follows: TGTGCCAGCAGCTTAGAGGCAGGCGCTTATGAAAAACTGTTTTTT.

The gene calls are TRBV4-1 and TRBJ2-3; 11 nucleotides align to TRBD2. V trimming: 3 bases; J trimming: 6 bases; junction bases outside the gene matches: 8. Looked up from germline, CDR1 is MGHRA and CDR2 is YSYEKL. This CDR3 comprises 16 residues. This CDR3 is CASSQALSGGADTQYF. In nucleotides, the CDR3 is TGCGCCAGCAGCCAGGCCCTTAGCGGGGGGGCGGATACGCAGTATTTT.

The rearrangement uses TRBV9 and TRBJ1-2; D ambiguous. This CDR3 region has 14 residues. Germline V gives CDR1 SGDLS, CDR2 YYNGEE. Trimming removed 0 bases at V and 4 bases at J, with 10 bases between. The CDR3 nucleotides are TGTGCCAGCAGCGTAGGAGGAACCTTCTATGGCTACACCTTC. It is translated as CASSVGGTFYGYTF.

The rearrangement links TRBV19 to TRBJ2-5; TRBD2 matches 8 bases. Germline V gene sequence: CDR1 LNHDA, CDR2 SQIVND (reference sequence). This CDR3 comprises 16 residues. Unmatched junction bases numbered 8, after V lost 5 bases and J lost 0 bases. CDR3 DNA: TGTGCCAGTAGTTTGAGCGGGGGAAGGTACCAAGAGACCCAGTACTTC. Translated: CASSLSGGRYQETQYF.